This T cell receptor (beta chain) originates from a study of glioma-infiltrating T cells after dendritic cell vaccination. Produced via immunoSEQ multiplex PCR; TCRdb's table is partial and in-frame only. This table has 20,000 or so clones, 85% to 90% appearing once. Time point reported: after dendritic cell vaccination, including at tumor progression/relapse. All glioblastoma patients lacked an isocitrate dehydrogenase mutation. Germline lookup yields CDR1 SGHRS and CDR2 YFSETQ. This CDR3 contains 14 residues. V was cut by 0 bases and J by 4 bases, with 9 bases left in between. The sample in question was blood, obtained after dendritic cell vaccination. The source is a human donor with glioblastoma. The J gene is TRBJ2-3, the V gene TRBV5-1; D possibly corresponds to TRBD1 (5 bases). CDR3 residues: CASSLGGAPDTQYF. The CDR3 nucleotides read TGCGCCAGCAGCTTGGGTGGGGCCCCAGATACGCAGTATTTT.